This TCR beta chain came from a study of human T cells and chemical hapten exposure. Whole-study findings and limits: In the PT1 data, expanded TCR counts showed a positive correlation with patch test score. There was no change with DPC sensitization in TCRs above 1 in 1000 frequency.

Trimming took 0 bases from V and 6 from J, leaving 7 bases between them. This CDR3 is built from 12 residues. Germline V gene data show CDR1 as DFQATT and CDR2 as SNEGSKA (reference sequence). The time point here: patch test 1, 2 weeks after DPC sensitization. Treatment indicated: therapeutic diphenylcyclopropenone sensitization with weekly scalp DPC. The library tagged each cDNA molecule with unique molecular identifiers. As handled by the study authors: Ranging from roughly 20,000 to 750,000, TCR counts per sample had a median value of approximately 95,000. TCRdb itself ran the RACE reads through MiXCR, one entry per CDR3 protein. V and J calls and clone size were set by TCRdb, not the authors. The table shows 80,000 to 95,000 distinct CDR3 sequences, with roughly a tenth occurring only once. Turning to this clonotype: Its antigen is not known.

This sequence originates from a woman between 50 and 59 years old with alopecia areata. Some clones in this sample may be carry-over from other donors' samples. The sequencing here drew on whole blood, taken in connection with sensitization to the hapten diphenylcyclopropenone (DPC). V and J are TRBV20-1 and TRBJ2-3; D is uncertain. The CDR3 here is CSAREWSDTQYF. For the CDR3, the DNA is TGCAGTGCTAGAGAATGGTCCGATACGCAGTATTTT.